What follows are 8 T cell receptor beta chains derived from one specimen sequenced in a study of blood T cells in healthy people across ages. With a J-beta primer mix and a sample-barcoded 5' primer, a second PCR ran about 6 to 11 cycles. Via MiXCR, TCRdb re-called the 5' RACE reads, giving one row per CDR3 protein. Of under 850,000 distinct CDR3 sequences detected, approximately 35% appear once; the ten largest clones hold around 13%. Sequencing used blood. Source of these receptors: a man aged 18 to 29 in good health.

This clonotype has ten or more counts. V usage is TRBV3-1 and J usage is TRBJ2-3, with 11 bases aligning to TRBD2. CDR3 length equals 15 residues. Germline V CDR1 and CDR2: LGHDT, YNNKEL (reference sequence). The J segment lost 1 base and the V segment lost 4 bases, leaving 1 base of the junction unmatched. In DNA, the CDR3 is TGTGCCAGCAGCCCGACTAGCGGGGGCACAGATACGCAGTATTTT. It codes for CASSPTSGGTDTQYF.

The chain combines TRBV29-1 with TRBJ1-4, with no clear D. The CDR3 runs to 12 residues. Germline loops: CDR1 SQVTM, CDR2 ANQGSEA. V was trimmed by 4 bases and J by 8 bases, leaving 11 bases between them. Written as DNA, the CDR3 is TGCAGCGTTGCGGGGATTGAGGAAAAACTGTTTTTT. It translates to CSVAGIEEKLFF.

This clonotype has a handful of counts. The V call is TRBV20-1, the J call TRBJ2-7; D might be TRBD2 (6 bases). The better agreement between TRBJ2-5 and the DNA end casts doubt on the J call. Germline CDR1 is DFQATT and CDR2 is SNEGSKA (reference sequence). CDR3 size: 15 residues. CDR3 DNA: TGCAGTGCGCCCACCGTGGCGGGGAGGCGAGAGACCCAGTACTTC. As protein: CSAPTVAGRRETQYF.

This clonotype showed up many times. J is TRBJ1-1 and V is TRBV27, with unresolved D. CDR1 is MNHEY and CDR2 is SMNVEV in the germline V gene (reference sequence). The CDR3 consists of 15 residues. V was shortened by 1 base and J by 4 bases, with 13 bases between the two germline ends. The CDR3 nucleotides read TGTGCCAGCAGTTTATATAAGGAACCGGGCACTGAAGCTTTCTTT. Translating it yields CASSLYKEPGTEAFF.

This clonotype appeared a few times. The rearrangement links TRBV20-1 to TRBJ2-7; unclear D gene. This CDR3 has 13 residues. Germline V CDR1 and CDR2: DFQATT, SNEGSKA (reference sequence). The V end was cut by 3 bases, the J end by 4 bases, with 13 bases between. CDR3 protein: CSASGQVEYEQYF. As DNA, the CDR3 is TGCAGTGCTAGTGGGCAGGTGGAATACGAGCAGTACTTC.

This clonotype was detected many times. The rearrangement links TRBV7-2 to TRBJ2-1; perhaps TRBD1 as D (6 bases). Germline V gives CDR1 SGHTA, CDR2 FQGNSA. V was cut by 4 bases and J by 3 bases, with 10 bases left in between. The CDR3 consists of 14 residues. Here the CDR3 DNA reads TGTGCCAGCAGCTCTTGGACAGTCTACAATGAGCAGTTCTTC. The encoded protein is CASSSWTVYNEQFF.

In regard to this clonotype: Just one base apart from a much larger clone, this may be a read error. The V call is TRBV20-1, the J call TRBJ2-3; 7 nucleotides agree with TRBD2. The CDR3 consists of 16 residues. CDR1 is DFQATT, CDR2 SNEGSKA, per germline (reference sequence). The CDR3: CSAHRGPGLRTDTRYF. CDR3 sequence (DNA): TGCAGTGCCCATAGAGGACCGGGACTACGCACAGATACGCGGTATTTT.

The chain links TRBV9 to TRBJ2-1; 11 bases align to TRBD1. CDR1 is SGDLS, CDR2 YYNGEE, per germline. The CDR3 runs 16 residues. V dropped 0 bases and J dropped 7; count of bases not matched to a gene: 6. CDR3 residues: CASSVAGTGGRNEQFF. The DNA for the CDR3 is TGTGCCAGCAGCGTAGCTGGGACAGGGGGTAGGAATGAGCAGTTCTTC. Full variable domain (outside the CDR3, taken from reference TRBV9 and TRBJ2-1): DSGVTQTPKHLITATGQRVTLRCSPRSGDLSVYWYQQSLDQGLQFLIQYYNGEERAKGNILERFSAQQFPDLHSELNLSSLELGDSALYFCASSVAGTGGRNEQFFGPGTRLTVL.